Each of the 6 T cell receptor beta chains below was sequenced from the same sample in a study of CXCR3-negative and CXCR3-positive naive CD8 T cells. These receptors have no identified antigens. Researchers prepared the TRB cDNA libraries using 5' RACE with UMI labels. No DNA is given; TCRdb re-called the 5' RACE reads and lists each CDR3 protein once. The sample table sets out some 130,000 distinct CDR3 sequences. Study results and limitations: Naive cells that were CXCR3-positive had more hydrophobic TRB CDR3s (compared with CXCR3-negative naive cells).

Specimen: naive CXCR3+ CD8+ T cells from blood. Subset indicated: CD45RO-CCR7+CD27+CD95- naive CD8+ T cells expressing CXCR3 (TNR3+). The receptors come from a human donor in good health. Some clones in this sample may be carry-over from other donors' samples.

V gene TRBV21-1 combines with J gene TRBJ2-7; TCRdb proposes TRBD1, but this gene call is untestable without DNA. TRBV21-1 is described as a pseudogene. The CDR3 covers 18 residues. This CDR3 reads CASSKNTPGAKNNYEQYF.

The gene calls are TRBV30 and TRBJ2-1; TCRdb calls TRBD1, which cannot be checked without DNA. The CDR3 sequence is 14 residues long. Germline lookup yields CDR1 GTSNPN and CDR2 SVGIG (reference sequence). The CDR3 protein is CAWSWGAGLNEQFF.

The V and J genes are TRBV6-4 and TRBJ1-2; TCRdb reports TRBD1, a call that lacks DNA to check it against. CDR3 size: 15 residues. Germline V gene sequence: CDR1 MRHNA, CDR2 SNTAGT. This chain's CDR3 is CASRGQTGQRYGYTF.

This sequence joins TRBV20-1 and TRBJ2-1; TCRdb's D call of TRBD2 is untestable without DNA. The CDR3 consists of 17 residues. CDR1 DFQATT and CDR2 SNEGSKA come from the germline V gene (reference sequence). The CDR3 here is CSAIGLAGYSSYNEQFF.

This chain connects TRBV3-1 to TRBJ2-5; as DNA is missing, the TRBD2 call by TCRdb cannot be tested. There are 20 residues in the CDR3. Germline values: CDR1 LGHDT, CDR2 YNNKEL (reference sequence). CDR3: CASSQDLVFQILGTEETQYF.

The chain links TRBV20-1 to TRBJ2-7; the D call of TRBD1 rests on TCRdb alone, since no DNA is present to check it. The CDR3 covers 14 residues. Germline V gene data show CDR1 as DFQATT and CDR2 as SNEGSKA (reference sequence). CDR3 region: CSATRDRVSYEQYF.